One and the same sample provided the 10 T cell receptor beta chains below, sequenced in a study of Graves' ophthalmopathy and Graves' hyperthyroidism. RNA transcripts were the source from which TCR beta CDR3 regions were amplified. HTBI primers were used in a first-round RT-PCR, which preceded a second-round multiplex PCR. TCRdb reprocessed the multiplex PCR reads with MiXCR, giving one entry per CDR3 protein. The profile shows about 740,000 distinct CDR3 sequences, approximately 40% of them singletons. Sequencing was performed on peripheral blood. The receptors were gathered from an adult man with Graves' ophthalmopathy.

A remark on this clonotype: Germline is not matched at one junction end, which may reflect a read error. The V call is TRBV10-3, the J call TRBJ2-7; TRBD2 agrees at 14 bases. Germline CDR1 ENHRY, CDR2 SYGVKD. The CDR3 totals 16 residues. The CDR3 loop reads CASSSSTSGRGYEQYF. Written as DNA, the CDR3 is TGTGCCAGCAGTTCATCGACTAGCGGGAGGGGGTACGAGCAGTACTTC.

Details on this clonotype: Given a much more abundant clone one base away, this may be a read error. CDR3 bases: TGCAGCGCTGAAGAGGGTGAGGGCAATCAGCCCCAGCATTTT. It yields the protein CSAEEGEGNQPQHF. The chain uses TRBV29-1 and TRBJ1-5; D unresolved. CDR3 size: 14 residues. CDR1 and CDR2 (germline): SQVTM, ANQGSEA. Based on the CDR3 plus reference TRBV29-1 and TRBJ1-5, the full variable domain is SAVISQKPSRDICQRGTSLTIQCQVDSQVTMMFWYRQQPGQSLTLIATANQGSEATYESGFVIDKFPISRPNLTFSTLTVSNMSPEDSSIYLCSAEEGEGNQPQHFGDGTRLSIL.

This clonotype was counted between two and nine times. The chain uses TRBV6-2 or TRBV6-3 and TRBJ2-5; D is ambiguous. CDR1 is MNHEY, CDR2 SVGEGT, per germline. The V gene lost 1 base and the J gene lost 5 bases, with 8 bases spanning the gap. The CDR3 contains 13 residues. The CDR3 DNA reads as TGTGCCAGCAGTTACTGGGAAAGGGAGACCCAGTACTTC. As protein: CASSYWERETQYF.

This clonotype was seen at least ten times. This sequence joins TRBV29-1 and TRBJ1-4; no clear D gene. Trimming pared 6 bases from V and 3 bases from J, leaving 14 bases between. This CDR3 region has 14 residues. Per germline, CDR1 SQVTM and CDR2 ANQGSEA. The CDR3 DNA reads TGCAGCGTGACTGAGGGTACAGCTAATGAAAAACTGTTTTTT. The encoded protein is CSVTEGTANEKLFF.

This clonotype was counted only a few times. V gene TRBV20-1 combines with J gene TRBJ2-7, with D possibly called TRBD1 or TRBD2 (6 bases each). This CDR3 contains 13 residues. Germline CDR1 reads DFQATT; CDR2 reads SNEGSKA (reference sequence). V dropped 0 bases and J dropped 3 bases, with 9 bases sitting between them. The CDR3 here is CSAREGGFYEQYF. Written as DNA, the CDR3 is TGCAGTGCTAGAGAAGGGGGGTTCTACGAGCAGTACTTC.

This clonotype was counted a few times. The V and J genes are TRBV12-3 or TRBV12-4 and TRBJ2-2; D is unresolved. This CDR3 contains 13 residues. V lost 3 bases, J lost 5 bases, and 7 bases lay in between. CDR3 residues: CASSFRRTGELFF. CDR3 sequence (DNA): TGTGCCAGCAGTTTTAGAAGAACCGGGGAGCTGTTTTTT.

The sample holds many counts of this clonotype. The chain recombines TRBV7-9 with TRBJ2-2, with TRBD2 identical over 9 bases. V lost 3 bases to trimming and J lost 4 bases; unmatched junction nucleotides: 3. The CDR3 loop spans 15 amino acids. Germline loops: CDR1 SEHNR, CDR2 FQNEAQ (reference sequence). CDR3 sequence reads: CASSLGLAGTGELFF. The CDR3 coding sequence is TGTGCCAGCAGCTTGGGACTAGCCGGCACCGGGGAGCTGTTTTTT.

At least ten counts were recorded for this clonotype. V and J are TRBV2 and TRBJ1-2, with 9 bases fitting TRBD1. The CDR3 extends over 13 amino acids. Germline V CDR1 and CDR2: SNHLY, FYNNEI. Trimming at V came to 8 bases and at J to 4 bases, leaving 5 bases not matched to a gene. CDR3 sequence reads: CASGLTGGYGYTF. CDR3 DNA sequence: TGTGCCAGCGGGTTGACAGGGGGCTATGGCTACACCTTC.

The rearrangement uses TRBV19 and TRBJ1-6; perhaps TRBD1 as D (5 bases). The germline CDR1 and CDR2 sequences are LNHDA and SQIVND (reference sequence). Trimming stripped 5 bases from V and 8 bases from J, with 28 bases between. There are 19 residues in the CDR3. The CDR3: CASSGAGGRRSVRDSPLHF. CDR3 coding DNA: TGTGCCAGTAGTGGCGCTGGGGGACGCCGAAGCGTGCGAGATTCACCCCTCCACTTT.

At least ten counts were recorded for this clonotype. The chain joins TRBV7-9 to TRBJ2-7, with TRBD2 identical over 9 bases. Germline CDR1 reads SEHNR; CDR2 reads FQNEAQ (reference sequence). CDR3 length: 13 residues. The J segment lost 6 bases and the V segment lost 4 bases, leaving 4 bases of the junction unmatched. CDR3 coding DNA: TGTGCCAGCAGCTCGGGACTAGCTAGCGAGCAGTACTTC. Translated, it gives CASSSGLASEQYF.